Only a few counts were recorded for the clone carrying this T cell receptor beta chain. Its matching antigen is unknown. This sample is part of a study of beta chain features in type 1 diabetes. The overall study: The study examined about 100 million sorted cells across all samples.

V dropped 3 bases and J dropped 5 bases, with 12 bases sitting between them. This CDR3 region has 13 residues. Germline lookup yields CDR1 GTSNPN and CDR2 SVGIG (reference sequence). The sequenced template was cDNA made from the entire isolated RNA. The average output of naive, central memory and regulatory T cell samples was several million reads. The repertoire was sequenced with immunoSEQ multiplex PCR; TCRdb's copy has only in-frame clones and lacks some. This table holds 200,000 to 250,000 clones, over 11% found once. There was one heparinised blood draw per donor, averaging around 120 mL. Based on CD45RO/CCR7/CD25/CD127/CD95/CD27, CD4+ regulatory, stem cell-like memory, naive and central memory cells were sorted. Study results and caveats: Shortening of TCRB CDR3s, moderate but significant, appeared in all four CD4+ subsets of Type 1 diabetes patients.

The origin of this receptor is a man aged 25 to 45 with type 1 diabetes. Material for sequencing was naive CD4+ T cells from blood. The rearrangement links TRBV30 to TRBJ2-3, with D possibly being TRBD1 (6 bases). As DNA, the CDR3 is TGTGCCTGGAGCAGGGGAACAAAAGATACGCAGTATTTT. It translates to CAWSRGTKDTQYF.